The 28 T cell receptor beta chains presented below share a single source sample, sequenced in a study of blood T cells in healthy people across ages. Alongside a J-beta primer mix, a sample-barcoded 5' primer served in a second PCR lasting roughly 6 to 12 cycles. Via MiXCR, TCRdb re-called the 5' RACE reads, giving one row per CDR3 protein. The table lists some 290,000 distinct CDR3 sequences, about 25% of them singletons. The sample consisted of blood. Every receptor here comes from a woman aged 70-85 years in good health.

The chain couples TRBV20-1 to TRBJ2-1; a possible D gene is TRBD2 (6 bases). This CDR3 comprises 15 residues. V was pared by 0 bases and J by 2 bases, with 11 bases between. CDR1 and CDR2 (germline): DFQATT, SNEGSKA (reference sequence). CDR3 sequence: CSAREDGSPYNEQFF. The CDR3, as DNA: TGCAGTGCTAGAGAGGACGGGAGTCCCTACAATGAGCAGTTCTTC.

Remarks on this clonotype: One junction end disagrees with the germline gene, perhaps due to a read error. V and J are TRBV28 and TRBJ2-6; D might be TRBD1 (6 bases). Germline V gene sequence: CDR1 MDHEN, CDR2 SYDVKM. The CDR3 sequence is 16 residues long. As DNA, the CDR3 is TGTACCAGCCTGGGGGCCGCGAATGGAGGGGCCAACGTCCTGACTTTC. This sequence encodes CTSLGAANGGANVLTF.

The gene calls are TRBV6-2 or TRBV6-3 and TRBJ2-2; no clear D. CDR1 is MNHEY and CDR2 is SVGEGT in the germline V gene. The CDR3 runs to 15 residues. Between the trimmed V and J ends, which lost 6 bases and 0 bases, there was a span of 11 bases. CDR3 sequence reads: CASRLTGSNTGELFF. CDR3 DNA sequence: TGTGCCAGCAGACTGACTGGCTCGAACACCGGGGAGCTGTTTTTT.

CDR3 in amino acids: CASSLEGTGLLLEQYF. In DNA, the CDR3 is TGCGCCAGCAGCTTGGAGGGGACAGGGCTTTTGTTGGAGCAGTACTTC. This chain links TRBV5-1 with TRBJ2-5; 9 nucleotides agree with TRBD1. The CDR3 loop spans 16 amino acids. Germline loops: CDR1 SGHRS, CDR2 YFSETQ. V was pared by 0 bases and J by 11 bases, with 14 bases of the junction left unmatched.

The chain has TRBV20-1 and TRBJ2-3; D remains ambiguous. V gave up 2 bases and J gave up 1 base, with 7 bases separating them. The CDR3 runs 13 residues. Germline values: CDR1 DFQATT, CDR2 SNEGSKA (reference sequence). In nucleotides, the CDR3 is TGCAGTGCTAGACGATCACGCACAGATACGCAGTATTTT. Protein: CSARRSRTDTQYF.

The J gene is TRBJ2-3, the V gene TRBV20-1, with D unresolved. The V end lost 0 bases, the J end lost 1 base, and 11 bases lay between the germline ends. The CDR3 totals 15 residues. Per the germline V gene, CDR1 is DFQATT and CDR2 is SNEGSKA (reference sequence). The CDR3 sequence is CSARDRQKGTDTQYF. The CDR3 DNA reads TGCAGTGCTAGAGATCGGCAGAAGGGCACAGATACGCAGTATTTT.

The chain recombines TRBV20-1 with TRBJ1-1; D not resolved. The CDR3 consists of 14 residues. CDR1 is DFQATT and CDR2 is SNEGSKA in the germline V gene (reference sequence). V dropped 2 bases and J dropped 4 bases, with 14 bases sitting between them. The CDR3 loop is CSARMTVSGTEAFF. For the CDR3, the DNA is TGCAGTGCTAGAATGACGGTTTCGGGCACTGAAGCTTTCTTT.

For the CDR3, the DNA is TGCGCCAGCAGCTTGGCCCCCCAAGGAAAGAGTCTCGAGCTGTTTTTT. As protein: CASSLAPQGKSLELFF. The J gene is TRBJ2-2, the V gene TRBV5-1; D gene ambiguous. Deletions cut 0 bases from V and 11 bases from J, with 20 bases between. The CDR3 contains 16 residues. Germline assignment: CDR1 SGHRS and CDR2 YFSETQ. Full variable domain (missing parts from reference TRBV5-1 and TRBJ2-2): KAGVTQTPRYLIKTRGQQVTLSCSPISGHRSVSWYQQTPGQGLQFLFEYFSETQRNKGNFPGRFSGRQFSNSRSEMNVSTLELGDSALYLCASSLAPQGKSLELFFGEGSRLTVL.

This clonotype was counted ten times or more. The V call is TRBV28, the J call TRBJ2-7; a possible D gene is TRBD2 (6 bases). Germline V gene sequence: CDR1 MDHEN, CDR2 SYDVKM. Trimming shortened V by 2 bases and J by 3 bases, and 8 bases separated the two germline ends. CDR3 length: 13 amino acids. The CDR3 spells CASSLGGYYEQYF. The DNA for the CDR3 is TGTGCCAGCAGTTTAGGAGGGTACTACGAGCAGTACTTC. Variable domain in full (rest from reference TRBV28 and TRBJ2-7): DVKVTQSSRYLVKRTGEKVFLECVQDMDHENMFWYRQDPGLGLRLIYFSYDVKMKEKGDIPEGYSVSREKKERFSLILESASTNQTSMYLCASSLGGYYEQYFGPGTRLTVT.

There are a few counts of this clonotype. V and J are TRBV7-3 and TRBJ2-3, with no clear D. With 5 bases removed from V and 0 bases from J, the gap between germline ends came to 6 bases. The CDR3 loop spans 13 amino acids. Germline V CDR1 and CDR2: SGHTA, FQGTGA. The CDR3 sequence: CASSRSSTDTQYF. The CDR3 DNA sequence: TGTGCCAGCAGCCGGTCTAGCACAGATACGCAGTATTTT.

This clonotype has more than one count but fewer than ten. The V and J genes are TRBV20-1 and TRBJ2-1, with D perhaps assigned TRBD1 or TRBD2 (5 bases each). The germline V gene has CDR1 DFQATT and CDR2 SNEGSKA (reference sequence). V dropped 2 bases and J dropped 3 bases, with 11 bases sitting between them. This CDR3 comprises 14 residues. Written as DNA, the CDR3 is TGCAGTGCTAGATTTATGGGGGACTACAATGAGCAGTTCTTC. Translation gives CSARFMGDYNEQFF.

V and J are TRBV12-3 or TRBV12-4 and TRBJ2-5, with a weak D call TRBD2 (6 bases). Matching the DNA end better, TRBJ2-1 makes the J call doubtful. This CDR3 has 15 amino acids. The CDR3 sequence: CASSLGGARKYEQFF. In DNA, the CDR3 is TGTGCCAGCAGTTTGGGCGGGGCCCGAAAGTATGAGCAGTTCTTC.

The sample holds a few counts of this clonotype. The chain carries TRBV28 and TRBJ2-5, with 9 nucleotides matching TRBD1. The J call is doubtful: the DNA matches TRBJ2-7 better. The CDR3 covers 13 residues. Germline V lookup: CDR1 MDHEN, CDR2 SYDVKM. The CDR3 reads CALGTGTEGEQYF. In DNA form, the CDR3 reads TGTGCCTTGGGGACAGGGACTGAAGGCGAGCAGTACTTC.

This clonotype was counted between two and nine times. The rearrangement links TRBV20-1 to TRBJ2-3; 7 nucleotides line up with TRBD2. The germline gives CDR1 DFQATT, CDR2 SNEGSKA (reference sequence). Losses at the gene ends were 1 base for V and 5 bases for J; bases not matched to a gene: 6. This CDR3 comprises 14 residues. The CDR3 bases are TGCAGTGCTAGAGTAGTGGGGGAGGGAGATACGCAGTATTTT. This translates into CSARVVGEGDTQYF.

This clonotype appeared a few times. The CDR3, as DNA: TGTGCCAGCAGTTCAGCCCACCTAGATACGCAGTATTTT. It codes for CASSSAHLDTQYF. The rearrangement links TRBV12-3 or TRBV12-4 to TRBJ2-3, with D unclear. V dropped 4 bases and J dropped 5 bases, with 10 bases sitting between them. CDR3 length equals 13 residues.

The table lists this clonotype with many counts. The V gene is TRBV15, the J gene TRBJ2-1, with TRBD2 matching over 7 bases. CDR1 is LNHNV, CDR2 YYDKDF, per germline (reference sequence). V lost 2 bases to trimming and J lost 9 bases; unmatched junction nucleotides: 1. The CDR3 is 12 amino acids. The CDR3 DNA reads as TGTGCCACCAGCAGAACGGGGGGTGAGCAGTTCTTC. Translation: CATSRTGGEQFF.

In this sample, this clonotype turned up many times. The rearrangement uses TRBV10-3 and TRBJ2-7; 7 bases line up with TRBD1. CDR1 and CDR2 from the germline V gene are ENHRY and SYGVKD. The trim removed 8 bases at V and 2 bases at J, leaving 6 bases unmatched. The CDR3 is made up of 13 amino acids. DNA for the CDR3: TGTGCCATCCATGGGGACAGTCCCTACGAGCAGTACTTC. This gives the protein CAIHGDSPYEQYF.

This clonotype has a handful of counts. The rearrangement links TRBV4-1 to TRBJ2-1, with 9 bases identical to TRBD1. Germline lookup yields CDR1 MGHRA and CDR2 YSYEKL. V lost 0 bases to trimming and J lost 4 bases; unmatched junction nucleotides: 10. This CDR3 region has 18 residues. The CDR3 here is CASSQDPEGTGNYNEQFF. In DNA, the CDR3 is TGCGCCAGCAGCCAAGATCCAGAGGGGACAGGGAATTACAATGAGCAGTTCTTC.

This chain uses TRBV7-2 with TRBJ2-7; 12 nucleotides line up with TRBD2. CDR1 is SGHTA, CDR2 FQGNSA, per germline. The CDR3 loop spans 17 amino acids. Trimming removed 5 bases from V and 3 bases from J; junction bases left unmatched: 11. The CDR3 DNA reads TGTGCCAGCAGCCGTTTATTTGCGACTAGCGGGAGCTACGAGCAGTACTTC. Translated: CASSRLFATSGSYEQYF.

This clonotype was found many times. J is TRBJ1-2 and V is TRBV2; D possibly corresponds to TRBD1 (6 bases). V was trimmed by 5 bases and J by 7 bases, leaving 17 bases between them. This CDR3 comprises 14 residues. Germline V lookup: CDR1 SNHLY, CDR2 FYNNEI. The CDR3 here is CASSRNPGAIGYTF. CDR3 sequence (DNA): TGTGCCAGCAGTAGAAATCCAGGGGCCATTGGCTACACCTTC.

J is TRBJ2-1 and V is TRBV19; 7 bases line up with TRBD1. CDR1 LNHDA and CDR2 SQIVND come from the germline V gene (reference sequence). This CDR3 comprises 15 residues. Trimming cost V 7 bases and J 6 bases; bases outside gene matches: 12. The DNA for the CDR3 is TGTGCCAGTATCGAGGGGGACAGCTTATTCAATGAGCAGTTCTTC. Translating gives CASIEGDSLFNEQFF.

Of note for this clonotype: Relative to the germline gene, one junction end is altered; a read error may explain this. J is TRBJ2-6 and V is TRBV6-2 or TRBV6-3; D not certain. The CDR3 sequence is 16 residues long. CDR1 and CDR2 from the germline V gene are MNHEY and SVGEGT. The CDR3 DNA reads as TGTGCCAGCAGTTACGGCCTATCCTCTGGGTCCAACGTCCTGACTTTC. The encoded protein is CASSYGLSSGSNVLTF.

CDR3 sequence reads: CASSLESSGRGGETQYF. In nucleotides, the CDR3 is TGCGCCAGCAGCTTGGAGTCTAGCGGGAGGGGAGGAGAGACCCAGTACTTC. This sequence joins TRBV5-1 and TRBJ2-7; 12 nucleotides match TRBD2. TRBJ2-5 explains the end of the DNA better; the J call may be wrong. Germline lookup yields CDR1 SGHRS and CDR2 YFSETQ. This CDR3 comprises 17 residues.

The CDR3 loop is CASSLTGTGRNTEAFF. The CDR3 nucleotides are TGTGCCAGCAGTCTTACCGGGACAGGGAGGAACACTGAAGCTTTCTTT. The J gene is TRBJ1-1, the V gene TRBV27; TRBD1 agrees at 9 bases. V lost 5 bases and J lost 1; bases outside the gene matches: 8. This CDR3 is built from 16 residues. From germline, CDR1 is MNHEY and CDR2 SMNVEV (reference sequence).

CDR3 amino acids: CASSWGVSGELFF. CDR3 bases: TGTGCCAGCAGTTGGGGGGTCTCCGGGGAGCTGTTTTTT. The V call is TRBV12-3 or TRBV12-4, the J call TRBJ2-2; possible D gene TRBD2, 6 bases. The CDR3 runs to 13 residues. V was pared by 4 bases and J by 6 bases, with 9 bases between.

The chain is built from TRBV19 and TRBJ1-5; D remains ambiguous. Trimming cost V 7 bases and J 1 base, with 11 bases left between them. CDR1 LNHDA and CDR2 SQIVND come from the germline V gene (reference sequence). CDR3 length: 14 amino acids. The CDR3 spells CASTDFRSNQPQHF. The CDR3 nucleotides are TGTGCCAGTACCGACTTTCGGAGCAATCAGCCCCAGCATTTT.

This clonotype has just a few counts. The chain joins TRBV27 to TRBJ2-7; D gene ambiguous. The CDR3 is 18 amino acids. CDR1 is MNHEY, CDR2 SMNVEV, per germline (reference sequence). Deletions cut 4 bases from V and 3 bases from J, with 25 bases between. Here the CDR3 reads CASSSPLVGPLLVYEQYF. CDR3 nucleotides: TGTGCCAGCAGTTCCCCCCTCGTTGGCCCGCTCCTCGTCTACGAGCAGTACTTC.

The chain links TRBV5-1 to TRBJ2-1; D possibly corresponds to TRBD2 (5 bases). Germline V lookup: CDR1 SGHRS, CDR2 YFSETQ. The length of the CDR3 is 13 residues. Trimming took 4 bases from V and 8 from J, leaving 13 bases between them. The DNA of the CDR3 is TGCGCCAGCAGCCCGGGATCACCGGATGAGCAGTTCTTC. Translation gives CASSPGSPDEQFF.